This T cell receptor (beta chain) was sequenced for a study of T cell responses to AZD1222 COVID-19 vaccine. Details on this clone: What it binds is not known.

Overall study results and limits: Repertoire sampling happened only post peak T cell response. Seropositive status at baseline applied to only five to seven AZD1222 recipients. The donor group comprised mostly white British people and more females; the analysis possibly underestimated clonal diversity. When two AZD1222 doses had been given, Spike-specific TCR breadth and depth rose.

The assay was immunoSEQ multiplex PCR, and TCRdb's table has in-frame clones only and misses some. The repertoire holds around 200,000 clones, 90% to 95% seen once, with more than 1.5% in the top ten. V gave up 0 bases and J gave up 0 bases, with 20 bases separating them. Germline loops: CDR1 KGHDR, CDR2 SFDVKD. CDR3 length equals 20 residues. The chain combines TRBV24-1 with TRBJ1-3; possible D gene TRBD1, 6 bases. The material sequenced was peripheral blood, taken 28 days after the second AZD1222 dose. This TCR derives from an adult who received the AZD1222 COVID-19 vaccine. For the CDR3, the DNA is TGTGCCACCAGTGATTTGCATGAAATCGACGGGACAAGCTCTGGAAACACCATATATTTT. Residues: CATSDLHEIDGTSSGNTIYF.